The 12 T cell receptor beta chains given below trace back to one sample, sequenced in a study of cytomegalovirus exposure and HLA in healthy donors. The study ran its PCR with 60 Vbeta and 13 Jbeta primers. TCRdb keeps only in-frame clones here, not all; method: immunoSEQ multiplex PCR. Here the sample spans fewer than 200,000 clones, around 82% being singletons. Source material: PBMCs. Every receptor here comes from a male donor in good health and CMV-seronegative.

The chain combines TRBV5-1 with TRBJ2-5, with 8 bases fitting TRBD2. The J call may be mistaken, given a closer DNA end match to TRBJ2-7. Germline-derived CDR1 and CDR2 are SGHRS and YFSETQ. CDR3 size: 13 residues. The CDR3 spells CASSPGGNYEQYF. CDR3 nucleotides: TGCGCCAGCAGCCCGGGGGGGAACTACGAGCAGTACTTC.

This clone was seen a single time. This chain joins TRBV2 and TRBJ2-3; 7 bases line up with TRBD1. The germline CDR1 and CDR2 sequences are SNHLY and FYNNEI. The CDR3 has 16 residues. Unmatched junction bases numbered 11, after V lost 7 bases and J lost 1 base. CDR3 sequence reads: CASTQGRGPRTDTQYF. For the CDR3, the DNA is TGTGCCAGCACCCAAGGTAGGGGGCCTCGCACAGATACGCAGTATTTT. Looking up the rest from reference TRBV2 and TRBJ2-3 gives the full variable domain: EPEVTQTPSHQVTQMGQEVILRCVPISNHLYFYWYRQILGQKVEFLVSFYNNEISEKSEIFDDQFSVERPDGSNFTLKIRSTKLEDSAMYFCASTQGRGPRTDTQYFGPGTRLTVL.

V and J are TRBV7-3 and TRBJ1-2, with D tentatively TRBD1 (5 bases). The V end was cut by 1 base, the J end by 7 bases, with 13 bases between. The CDR3 is made up of 14 amino acids. Per the germline V gene, CDR1 is SGHTA and CDR2 is FQGTGA. This CDR3 is CASSLNGGLGGYTF. DNA for the CDR3: TGTGCCAGCAGCTTAAATGGGGGGTTGGGTGGCTACACCTTC. Drawing the rest from reference TRBV7-3 and TRBJ1-2, the complete variable domain is GAGVSQTPSNKVTEKGKYVELRCDPISGHTALYWYRQSLGQGPEFLIYFQGTGAADDSGLPNDRFFAVRPEGSVSTLKIQRTERGDSAVYLCASSLNGGLGGYTFGSGTRLTVV.

The chain links TRBV7-6 to TRBJ2-3, with 7 bases aligning to TRBD2. Germline V gives CDR1 SGHVS, CDR2 FNYEAQ. The ends lost 5 bases at V and 1 base at J; junction bases unmatched: 6. The length of the CDR3 is 15 residues. The CDR3 region is CASSPPGLRTDTQYF. The CDR3 coding sequence is TGTGCCAGCAGCCCCCCGGGACTACGCACAGATACGCAGTATTTT.

V and J are TRBV2 and TRBJ1-2; D is ambiguous. The CDR3 is 15 residues long. Germline loops: CDR1 SNHLY, CDR2 FYNNEI. Between the trimmed V and J ends, which lost 6 bases and 8 bases, there was a span of 22 bases. The CDR3, as DNA: TGTGCCAGCAGCCACCTGTCAGAGGGCGTAAGGGGCTACACCTTC. The encoded protein is CASSHLSEGVRGYTF.

The genes are TRBV10-3 and TRBJ2-4, with D possibly being TRBD1 (6 bases). V was shortened by 6 bases and J by 0 bases, with 21 bases between the two germline ends. In germline, CDR1 is ENHRY, CDR2 SYGVKD. The CDR3 loop spans 18 amino acids. The CDR3 is CAIRGAVNFTLAKNIQYF. In DNA, the CDR3 is TGTGCCATCAGGGGGGCGGTGAATTTCACGCTAGCCAAAAACATTCAGTACTTC.

This chain uses TRBV9 with TRBJ2-5, with TRBD1 identical over 9 bases. Trimming cost V 2 bases and J 7 bases; bases outside gene matches: 12. Germline CDR1 and CDR2: SGDLS and YYNGEE. CDR3 length: 16 residues. The CDR3 DNA reads TGTGCCAGCAGCGTGGACAGGGGCACAACGGTGGGGACCCAGTACTTC. It is translated as CASSVDRGTTVGTQYF.

This chain uses TRBV6-5 with TRBJ1-5; the match to TRBD1 covers 9 bases. Germline V gene data show CDR1 as MNHEY and CDR2 as SVGAGI. With 2 bases clipped from V and 2 bases from J, the junction kept 4 bases outside the gene matches. The length of the CDR3 is 16 residues. This CDR3 is CASSYSRDRGNQPQHF. CDR3 in DNA: TGTGCCAGCAGTTACAGTCGGGACAGGGGCAATCAGCCCCAGCATTTT.

This chain connects TRBV2 to TRBJ2-3, with D possibly being TRBD1 (6 bases). The V gene lost 5 bases and the J gene lost 0 bases, with 9 bases spanning the gap. The CDR3 has 14 amino acids. In germline, CDR1 is SNHLY, CDR2 FYNNEI. CDR3 protein: CASSWGTSTDTQYF. The CDR3 DNA follows: TGTGCCAGCAGTTGGGGGACAAGCACAGATACGCAGTATTTT.

The CDR3 protein is CASWGLAGDLRTGELFF. CDR3 DNA: TGTGCCAGCTGGGGACTAGCGGGCGATTTGAGGACCGGGGAGCTGTTTTTT. The chain has TRBV19 and TRBJ2-2; 12 bases agree with TRBD2. CDR3 length: 17 residues. V trimming: 9 bases; J trimming: 5 bases; junction bases outside the gene matches: 13. Germline CDR1 and CDR2: LNHDA and SQIVND (reference sequence).

The chain has TRBV4-1 and TRBJ2-1; tentative D call: TRBD1 (6 bases). CDR1 is MGHRA and CDR2 is YSYEKL in the germline V gene. With 0 bases removed from V and 7 bases from J, the gap between germline ends came to 13 bases. The CDR3 spans 15 residues. The DNA for the CDR3 is TGCGCCAGCAGCCAAGAAAGGCAGGGGTTGAATGAGCAGTTCTTC. This gives the protein CASSQERQGLNEQFF.

The gene calls are TRBV7-3 and TRBJ2-2, with D possibly TRBD2 on 5 matching bases. This CDR3 is built from 12 residues. Deletions cut 5 bases from V and 6 bases from J, with 7 bases between. Germline V lookup: CDR1 SGHTA, CDR2 FQGTGA. DNA for the CDR3: TGTGCCAGCAGCCCCGGGGCCGGGGAGCTGTTTTTT. Translated, it gives CASSPGAGELFF.